This TCR beta chain emerged from a study of blood T cell repertoires in COVID-19. Looking at the study overall: There were acute and convalescent COVID-19 samples, and they came from the United States, Italy and Spain. PBMCs, B-cell-depleted T cells, or T cells were the source of the cDNA or gDNA that made up the material.

As processed by the authors: Quantification of nucleated cells was approximated via reference gene primer amplification. Sequencing was performed with immunoSEQ multiplex PCR; in TCRdb, only in-frame clones are kept and a portion is missing. That table supplies the V and J calls and clone size; D and trimming were determined from the DNA. This sample yields about 400,000 clones, of which more than 75% are seen a single time; 3% belongs to the top ten. The length of the CDR3 is 15 residues. With 5 bases clipped from V and 4 bases from J, the junction kept 9 bases outside the gene matches. Germline assignment: CDR1 MNHEY and CDR2 SVGAGI.

The receptor comes from a human donor in a cohort sampled during active COVID-19. The rearrangement joins TRBV6-5 to TRBJ2-3; 7 nucleotides agree with TRBD2. Sequencing used peripheral blood. This chain's CDR3 is CASSRLGLGADTQYF. The CDR3 bases are TGTGCCAGCAGTCGCCTAGGACTAGGGGCAGATACGCAGTATTTT.